Here is one T cell receptor beta chain with its context. Trimming took 0 bases from V and 6 from J, leaving 3 bases between them. From germline, CDR1 is LGHNT and CDR2 FRNRAP. The CDR3 has 11 amino acids. This sample was included in a study of blood T cells in healthy people across ages. Total RNA was isolated from each sample in quantities of at least 5.5 micrograms. The second PCR ran roughly 7 to 11 cycles with a sample-barcoded 5' primer and J-beta primers. TCRdb used MiXCR to reprocess the 5' RACE reads, holding one entry per CDR3 protein. Here the sample spans about 800,000 distinct CDR3 sequences, 58% being singletons.

This clonotype was sampled from a man aged 30 to 45 in good health. The chain employs TRBV12-5 and TRBJ2-7; D not resolved. Sequencing was done on a sample of blood. CDR3 sequence reads: CASGLVSEQYF. The CDR3, as DNA: TGTGCTAGTGGTTTGGTATCCGAGCAGTACTTC. The full variable domain, rest sourced from reference TRBV12-5 and TRBJ2-7, is DARVTQTPRHKVTEMGQEVTMRCQPILGHNTVFWYRQTMMQGLELLAYFRNRAPLDDSGMPKDRFSAEMPDATLATLKIQPSEPRDSAVYFCASGLVSEQYFGPGTRLTVT.